This is a list of T cell receptor beta chains from one sample in a study of T cell responses to AZD1222 COVID-19 vaccine. Profiled with immunoSEQ multiplex PCR; TCRdb holds only in-frame clones, not every one. The table has approximately 110,000 clones, about 87% seen once. Sequencing used peripheral blood, obtained 28 days after the second AZD1222 dose. The receptor set was obtained from an adult who received the AZD1222 COVID-19 vaccine. CDR3s include the opening cysteine and the closing phenylalanine or tryptophan. D genes are given only for firm matches. Only some rows state a clone size, as once, few, many or a class for expanded clones.

d_call	clone_size	v_call	j_call	cdr3_nt	cdr3_aa
TRBD2	.	TRBV27	TRBJ2-7	TGTGCCAGCAGTGCCTGGGGGGGTCCGATCTACGAGCAGTACTTC	CASSAWGGPIYEQYF
.	once	TRBV12-3/TRBV12-4	TRBJ1-2	TGTGCCAGCAGTTTAAACAGGGAGGGTGGCTACACCTTC	CASSLNREGGYTF
TRBD2	.	TRBV7-7	TRBJ2-7	TGTGCCAGCAGCTTAGGAAGCGGGAGCCAAAACGAGCAGTACTTC	CASSLGSGSQNEQYF
.	.	TRBV5-4	TRBJ1-2	TGTGCCAGCAGCTTCTTAGGTCAGAAGCCGGGCTACACCTTC	CASSFLGQKPGYTF
.	.	TRBV28	TRBJ2-7	TGTGCCAGCAGTCCCCCGAGGGGCGATTCCTACGAGCAGTACTTC	CASSPPRGDSYEQYF
.	.	TRBV29-1	TRBJ2-7	TGCAGCGTTGTCCGTGCTGACGAGCAGTACTTC	CSVVRADEQYF
TRBD1	.	TRBV28	TRBJ2-7	TGTGCCAGCAGATCCACGGGACAGGGCGCGTCCGAGCAGTACTTC	CASRSTGQGASEQYF
TRBD1	.	TRBV5-1	TRBJ1-1	TGCGCCAGCAGCTTTACAGGGGGCACTGAAGCTTTCTTT	CASSFTGGTEAFF
TRBD2	.	TRBV28	TRBJ2-4	TGTGCCAGCAGTTTGGGACTAGCGGGGTTATCCTTAAACATTCAGTACTTC	CASSLGLAGLSLNIQYF
TRBD1	few	TRBV12-3/TRBV12-4	TRBJ1-4	TGTGCCAGCAGCCCTAGACAGGGGGGACTGTTTTTT	CASSPRQGGLFF
.	.	TRBV5-1	TRBJ2-1	TGCGCCAGCAGCTTGGACGAGGGGAAGCAGTTCTTC	CASSLDEGKQFF
TRBD1	.	TRBV5-4	TRBJ1-2	TGTGCCAGCAGCTCTGGACAGGGGGCAGTTGGCTACACCTTC	CASSSGQGAVGYTF
.	.	TRBV19	TRBJ2-7	TGTGCCACAGCCGGGAGCTCCTACGAGCAGTACTTC	CATAGSSYEQYF
.	once	TRBV5-5	TRBJ2-7	TGTGCCAGCAGCTTGGCGGAGAGGGGCCCGCTCTCCTACGAGCAGTACTTC	CASSLAERGPLSYEQYF
.	.	TRBV9	TRBJ1-1	TGTGCCAGCAGCGACAACGCAGCTTTCTTT	CASSDNAAFF
.	.	TRBV7-9	TRBJ2-7	TGTGCCAGCAGCTTACCCACCAGGGGAGGGAACTACGAGCAGTACTTC	CASSLPTRGGNYEQYF
TRBD1	.	TRBV11-3	TRBJ1-1	TGTGCCAGCAGCTCGGGACAGAGAACTGAAGCTTTCTTT	CASSSGQRTEAFF
TRBD2	.	TRBV9	TRBJ2-1	TGTGCCAGCAGCGTAGGCGGGGGGGCCTCCTACAATGAGCAGTTCTTC	CASSVGGGASYNEQFF
.	.	TRBV5-4	TRBJ1-2	TGTGCCAGCAGCTTGGGCACCCGGGACGGAAACTATGGCTACACCTTC	CASSLGTRDGNYGYTF
.	.	TRBV29-1	TRBJ2-5	TGCAGCGTCGCAGATCAAGAGACCCAGTACTTC	CSVADQETQYF
.	.	TRBV11-2	TRBJ2-7	TGTGCCAGCAGCTCCAGCTCTAGCGTAGTGGGCGAGCAGTACTTC	CASSSSSSVVGEQYF
TRBD1	.	TRBV5-6	TRBJ2-2	TGTGCCAGCAGCCCCCGGGACAGGGGTACCGGGGAGCTGTTTTTT	CASSPRDRGTGELFF
TRBD1	.	TRBV7-9	TRBJ1-6	TGTGCCAGCAGGCCTCGCGGACAGGGGGGTAATTCACCCCTCCACTTT	CASRPRGQGGNSPLHF